This T cell receptor (beta chain) was identified in a study of OX40 agonist ivuxolimab in advanced cancers. CDR3 length: 15 amino acids. The V gene's germline CDR1 is ENHRY and CDR2 SYGVKD. The ends were cut back, 0 bases at V and 6 bases at J, with 12 bases in the middle. Libraries were prepared by immunoSEQ multiplex PCR; TCRdb keeps only in-frame clonotypes and omits some of them. The sample gives 6,500 to 8,500 clones, roughly 66% of which show up once; roughly three fifths is in the top ten. J is TRBJ1-5 and V is TRBV10-3; D is possibly TRBD1 (5 bases). The sample consisted of CD4+ or CD8+ T cells sorted from blood, taken in a trial of the OX40 agonist ivuxolimab. The TCR sequence derives from an adult with an advanced solid tumor such as melanoma, head and neck, liver or kidney cancer. CDR3 in amino acids: CAISESTGGGQPQHF. CDR3 DNA sequence: TGTGCCATCAGTGAGTCAACGGGGGGAGGTCAGCCCCAGCATTTT.